Listed below are T cell receptor beta chains from one sample, sequenced in a study of immune evolution from preneoplasia to lung adenocarcinoma. Some clones are missing from TCRdb's copy, which holds only in-frame ones; the method was immunoSEQ multiplex PCR. Of fewer than 50,000 clones in the sample, less than 80% were seen once. The sequenced material came from FFPE invasive lung adenocarcinoma tissue. Receptors were obtained from a person aged 55 to 75 with lung adenocarcinoma. CDR3s include the opening cysteine and the closing phenylalanine or tryptophan. The D gene is left open where the match is weak. The size of a clone is reported for some rows only, either as once, few or many, or as a class for expanded clones.

cdr3_nt	cdr3_aa	v_call	clone_size	j_call	d_call
TGTGCCAGCACCCCGGGGTCGATGGAGCAGTTCTTC	CASTPGSMEQFF	TRBV28	few	TRBJ2-1	.
TGCGCCAGCAGCTATACACTGACAGGTTTAGGGAACAATGAGCAGTTCTTC	CASSYTLTGLGNNEQFF	TRBV5-1	.	TRBJ2-1	.
TGCGCCAGCAGACTGGGACAGGGAGCCTACGAGCAGTACTTC	CASRLGQGAYEQYF	TRBV10-2	.	TRBJ2-7	TRBD1
TGCGCCAGCAGCTTGGGAGGAATTAACACCGGGGAGCTGTTTTTT	CASSLGGINTGELFF	TRBV5-1	.	TRBJ2-2	.
TGTGCCAGCTCACCAGTGGGAGCCAAAAACATTCAGTACTTC	CASSPVGAKNIQYF	TRBV18	.	TRBJ2-4	.
TGTGCCAGCAGCACCACAGCAGATACGCAGTATTTT	CASSTTADTQYF	TRBV7-2	.	TRBJ2-3	.
TGTGCCAGCAGGGCGGGGGGGAGGCCTACCGGGCAGTTCTTC	CASRAGGRPTGQFF	TRBV28	.	TRBJ2-1	TRBD2
TGTGCCAGTAGACCCGGCGGAACCTACAATGAGCAGTTCTTC	CASRPGGTYNEQFF	TRBV19	few	TRBJ2-1	.
TGTGCCAGCAGCCAAGGTGGGAACACTGAAGCTTTCTTT	CASSQGGNTEAFF	TRBV11-2	.	TRBJ1-1	.
TGCGCCAGCAGCTTTCTACAGTCGAACACTGAAGCTTTCTTT	CASSFLQSNTEAFF	TRBV5-1	.	TRBJ1-1	.
TGTGCCAGCAGTTTACGGACAGGGATAGATACGCAGTATTTT	CASSLRTGIDTQYF	TRBV27	.	TRBJ2-3	TRBD1